The clone carrying this T cell receptor (beta chain) was detected a few times. The antigen is undetermined. Per donor, one heparinised blood draw averaged around 0.12 L. All of the sorted populations showed purity greater than 95%. The CDR3 covers 13 residues. Germline loops: CDR1 SGHNT, CDR2 YYREEE (reference sequence). Deletions cut 2 bases from V and 4 bases from J, with 9 bases between. The sample is drawn from a study of beta chain features in type 1 diabetes. Whole-study results and caveats: Naive, central memory and Treg TCRB repertoires appeared more alike in patients than in healthy donors. Fewer junction insertions and more nucleotide deletions appeared in type 1 diabetes patients.

Expressed TCRB transcripts were sequenced because the isolated RNA had all been reverse transcribed beforehand. Using immunoSEQ multiplex PCR, the repertoire was profiled, and TCRdb retains in-frame clones only, with some absent. Of about half a million clones detected, approximately 30% appear once; the ten largest clones hold around 0.065%. This chain joins TRBV5-4 and TRBJ1-2; D remains ambiguous. The source of this sequence is a man between 18 and 35 years old in good health. Sequencing input: naive CD4+ T cells from blood. CDR3: CASSLGRIYGYTF. CDR3 coding DNA: TGTGCCAGCAGCTTAGGAAGGATCTATGGCTACACCTTC.